The source of this T cell receptor (beta chain) is a study of T cell repertoires in cytomegalovirus infection. For the study at large: Well-studied HLA-B-restricted CMV epitopes were used in the study alongside recently identified HLA-C-restricted ones. In public TCR beta signatures, there were indications of both CMV infection and matching HLA type.

Findings and limits, study-wide: Dominant in the ex vivo response were TCR beta clonotypes restricted by HLA-C and specific for CMV.

MiXCR, run by TCRdb on the reads, gives a single entry per CDR3 protein. The sample has fewer than 1,000,000 distinct CDR3 sequences, less than 35% seen once; the top ten hold about an eighth. Per the germline V gene, CDR1 is DFQATT and CDR2 is SNEGSKA (reference sequence). Between the trimmed V and J ends, which lost 1 base and 3 bases, there was a span of 14 bases. CDR3 length: 15 amino acids. This clonotype has ten or more counts. The antigen is undetermined. The V and J genes are TRBV20-1 and TRBJ2-3; D unclear. The clonotype was recovered from a human donor in good health (CMV status not recorded). Some clones in this sample may be carry-over from other donors' samples. This specimen was cultured CD8+ T cells from PBMCs, taken from culture after CMV antigen stimulation. The CDR3 protein is CSARGPHMDTDTQYF. The DNA of the CDR3 is TGCAGTGCTAGAGGTCCACACATGGATACAGATACGCAGTATTTT.